The 12 T cell receptor beta chains below come from one sample, sequenced in a study of PD-L1 blockade in urothelial cancer. Generated by immunoSEQ multiplex PCR, the TCRdb table keeps only in-frame clones and is missing some. This repertoire shows about 72,000 clones, around four fifths found once; its top ten account for roughly 4.5%. The material was PBMCs, obtained around atezolizumab (anti-PD-L1) treatment. The receptors originated from a man aged 65 to 85 with urothelial cancer.

The chain uses TRBV29-1 and TRBJ2-1, with TRBD1 matching over 9 bases. Germline trimming cut 6 bases from V and 5 bases from J; bases unmatched to any gene: 11. From germline, CDR1 is SQVTM and CDR2 ANQGSEA. The CDR3 is 15 residues long. CDR3 sequence reads: CSVLGGQGLNNEQFF. The CDR3 DNA sequence: TGCAGCGTCCTGGGAGGACAGGGGCTAAACAATGAGCAGTTCTTC.

The rearrangement uses TRBV23-1 and TRBJ1-5; possible D gene TRBD1, 6 bases. TRBV23-1 is flagged as an ORF with uncertain function. V was trimmed by 2 bases and J by 4 bases, leaving 24 bases between them. The CDR3 is made up of 19 amino acids. The CDR3 sequence: CASSQIGRGAVPGNQPQHF. CDR3 DNA sequence: TGCGCCAGCAGTCAAATCGGGCGGGGGGCAGTACCTGGGAATCAGCCCCAGCATTTT.

The chain combines TRBV7-9 with TRBJ1-1, with TRBD1 as a possible D gene (6 bases). The germline gives CDR1 SEHNR, CDR2 FQNEAQ (reference sequence). V was cut by 5 bases and J by 3 bases, with 19 bases left in between. The CDR3 extends over 16 amino acids. Written as DNA, the CDR3 is TGTGCCAGCAGCCCTCCAGCCCCGGGGGGGCACACTGAAGCTTTCTTT. As protein: CASSPPAPGGHTEAFF.

The J gene is TRBJ2-5, the V gene TRBV28, with 10 positions matching TRBD2. The CDR3 loop spans 18 amino acids. Germline CDR1 MDHEN, CDR2 SYDVKM. The ends lost 1 base at V and 4 bases at J; junction bases unmatched: 12. This CDR3 is CASSLLARSASGGETQYF. The CDR3 region has the DNA TGTGCCAGCAGTTTATTGGCGCGCTCGGCTAGCGGGGGAGAGACCCAGTACTTC.

The chain carries TRBV29-1 and TRBJ2-1; 9 nucleotides agree with TRBD2. Losses at the gene ends were 3 bases for V and 8 bases for J; bases not matched to a gene: 11. CDR3 size: 15 residues. Germline loops: CDR1 SQVTM, CDR2 ANQGSEA. CDR3 loop: CSVESGSGRLDEQFF. The CDR3 DNA follows: TGCAGCGTTGAGAGTGGTAGCGGGAGACTAGATGAGCAGTTCTTC.

In this sample, this clone turned up once. The V call is TRBV28, the J call TRBJ2-1, with 13 bases lining up with TRBD2. Germline V lookup: CDR1 MDHEN, CDR2 SYDVKM. The CDR3 totals 15 residues. J lost 7 bases, V lost 8 bases, and 8 bases had no gene match. CDR3 bases: TGTGCCAGCTCTTTCACTAGCGGGAGGGGGAATGAGCAGTTCTTC. Translating gives CASSFTSGRGNEQFF.

The chain carries TRBV5-6 and TRBJ1-2, with D possibly matching TRBD1 (5 bases). In germline, CDR1 is SGHDT, CDR2 YYEEEE. Trimming removed 5 bases from V and 6 bases from J, with 17 bases in between. The CDR3 contains 14 residues. The CDR3 DNA sequence: TGTGCCAGCAGTTACGTCCGGGGGTCCGATGGCTACACCTTC. Translation gives CASSYVRGSDGYTF. Complete variable domain (other parts from reference TRBV5-6 and TRBJ1-2): DAGVTQSPTHLIKTRGQQVTLRCSPKSGHDTVSWYQQALGQGPQFIFQYYEEEERQRGNFPDRFSGHQFPNYSSELNVNALLLGDSALYLCASSYVRGSDGYTFGSGTRLTVV.

J is TRBJ2-7 and V is TRBV5-4; TRBD1 agrees at 9 bases. The germline V gene encodes CDR1 SGHNT and CDR2 YYREEE (reference sequence). This CDR3 region has 13 residues. Unmatched junction bases numbered 4, after V lost 6 bases and J lost 3 bases. CDR3 nucleotides: TGTGCCAGCACCCTGGACAGGGGCTACGAGCAGTACTTC. The encoded protein is CASTLDRGYEQYF. Drawing the rest from reference TRBV5-4 and TRBJ2-7, the complete variable domain is ETGVTQSPTHLIKTRGQQVTLRCSSQSGHNTVSWYQQALGQGPQFIFQYYREEENGRGNFPPRFSGLQFPNYSSELNVNALELDDSALYLCASTLDRGYEQYFGPGTRLTVT.

V is TRBV28 and J is TRBJ2-7; D possibly corresponds to TRBD2 (6 bases). The V gene lost 5 bases and the J gene lost 5 bases, with 13 bases spanning the gap. Germline values: CDR1 MDHEN, CDR2 SYDVKM. This CDR3 has 13 amino acids. CDR3 in amino acids: CASSPTSPHEQYF. In DNA, the CDR3 is TGTGCCAGCAGTCCAACTAGCCCCCACGAGCAGTACTTC.

The chain uses TRBV18 and TRBJ1-1; no clear D. CDR3 length: 14 amino acids. Germline CDR1 and CDR2: KGHSH and LQKENI. V was pared by 6 bases and J by 4 bases, with 15 bases between. This CDR3 is CASSQLGDPTEAFF. The CDR3 bases are TGTGCCAGCTCTCAATTGGGCGACCCCACTGAAGCTTTCTTT. The variable domain in full, with the rest retrieved from reference TRBV18 and TRBJ1-1, is NAGVMQNPRHLVRRRGQEARLRCSPMKGHSHVYWYRQLPEEGLKFMVYLQKENIIDESGMPKERFSAEFPKEGPSILRIQQVVRGDSAAYFCASSQLGDPTEAFFGQGTRLTVV.

The chain carries TRBV29-1 and TRBJ2-7, with 10 bases aligning to TRBD1. The V gene end was trimmed by 7 bases and the J gene end by 3 bases; junction bases not matched to a gene: 9. Germline V CDR1 and CDR2: SQVTM, ANQGSEA. This CDR3 has 14 amino acids. The CDR3 sequence: CSAKDRGLGYEQYF. Written as DNA, the CDR3 is TGCAGCGCAAAAGACAGGGGGCTCGGCTACGAGCAGTACTTC.

This chain connects TRBV27 to TRBJ2-5; TRBD2 matches 15 bases. CDR1 is MNHEY, CDR2 SMNVEV, per germline (reference sequence). V shed 10 bases, J shed 2 bases, and the junction held 17 bases outside the gene matches. The CDR3 runs to 19 residues. CDR3 protein: CATRSGEGLAGGRQETQYF. CDR3 nucleotide sequence: TGTGCCACCAGATCGGGTGAGGGACTAGCGGGAGGAAGACAAGAGACCCAGTACTTC.